Below, 24 T cell receptor beta chains from the same sample are listed, as sequenced in a study of cytomegalovirus exposure and HLA in healthy donors. The PCR had 60 Vbeta and 13 Jbeta primers. Assay: immunoSEQ multiplex PCR; the TCRdb copy retains only in-frame clones and omits some. Altogether under 150,000 clones are present, approximately 80% being singletons, with the ten largest covering about 1.7%. Sequencing used PBMCs. These TCRs come from a woman between 40 and 50 years old in good health and CMV-seronegative.

The DNA of the CDR3 is TGTGCCAGCAGCCACATACCGGACAGGGGTTCTTTCTTT. This gives the protein CASSHIPDRGSFF. This rearrangement joins TRBV14 to TRBJ1-1; 9 nucleotides align to TRBD1. The length of the CDR3 is 13 residues. From germline, CDR1 is SGHDN and CDR2 FVKESK. The junction had 8 bases not matched to a gene; V was cut back by 3 bases and J by 12 bases.

CDR3 region: CASSQSYRGTNEKLFF. For the CDR3, the DNA is TGTGCCAGCAGCCAATCGTACAGGGGAACTAATGAAAAACTGTTTTTT. The rearrangement links TRBV7-8 to TRBJ1-4; 7 nucleotides line up with TRBD1. Germline trimming cut 5 bases from V and 1 base from J; bases unmatched to any gene: 7. Germline V gene lookup returns CDR1 SGHVS and CDR2 FQNEAQ. The CDR3 length is 16 residues.

The V gene is TRBV6-6, the J gene TRBJ2-7; TRBD1 is a possible D gene (5 bases). CDR1 and CDR2 (germline): MNHNY, SVGAGI (reference sequence). V was shortened by 5 bases and J by 7 bases, with 12 bases between the two germline ends. CDR3 length equals 12 residues. The CDR3 is CASSQTDWEQYF. In DNA form, the CDR3 reads TGTGCCAGCAGTCAGACAGATTGGGAGCAGTACTTC.

This rearrangement joins TRBV19 to TRBJ2-1; possible D gene TRBD2, 6 bases. V lost 3 bases, J lost 3 bases, and 12 bases lay in between. The CDR3 runs to 15 residues. Germline-derived CDR1 and CDR2 are LNHDA and SQIVND (reference sequence). The CDR3, as DNA: TGTGCCAGTAGTATCGCGGGGTCCGGCTACAATGAGCAGTTCTTC. Translating gives CASSIAGSGYNEQFF.

The gene calls are TRBV7-9 and TRBJ2-1; 11 bases map to TRBD2. The CDR3 sequence is 15 residues long. Germline-derived CDR1 and CDR2 are SEHNR and FQNEAQ (reference sequence). V gave up 4 bases and J gave up 7 bases; unmatched junction bases: 6. The CDR3 protein is CASSSRLAGKNEQFF. The DNA for the CDR3 is TGTGCCAGCAGCTCAAGACTAGCGGGAAAAAATGAGCAGTTCTTC.

The chain has TRBV5-4 and TRBJ1-1, with a tentative D call TRBD1 (6 bases). Deletions cut 4 bases from V and 3 bases from J, with 16 bases between. The V gene's germline CDR1 is SGHNT and CDR2 YYREEE (reference sequence). CDR3 length: 15 residues. The CDR3 DNA follows: TGTGCCAGCAGCCCCTGGGCGGGGGCGGACACTGAAGCTTTCTTT. It yields the protein CASSPWAGADTEAFF.

The genes are TRBV21-1 and TRBJ2-1; the table's D gene call, TRBD2, was not cross checked with the DNA. TRBV21-1 is assigned pseudogene status. The CDR3 extends over 15 amino acids. CDR3 in amino acids: CASSNSGKTYNEQFF. Written as DNA, the CDR3 is TGTGCCAGCAGCAATAGCGGGAAGACCTACAATGAGCAGTTCTTC.

This clone was counted a single time. The rearrangement joins TRBV5-6 to TRBJ2-7; 8 bases fit TRBD2. Germline loops: CDR1 SGHDT, CDR2 YYEEEE. This CDR3 spans 15 amino acids. The V gene end was trimmed by 0 bases and the J gene end by 0 bases; junction bases not matched to a gene: 2. The CDR3 DNA follows: TGTGCCAGCAGCTTGGTTAGCGGGGCCTCCTACGAGCAGTACTTC. This gives the protein CASSLVSGASYEQYF.

This sequence joins TRBV11-3 and TRBJ1-6; no firm D call. CDR3 length: 13 amino acids. V lost 0 bases to trimming and J lost 8 bases, with 5 bases between them. CDR1 is SGHNT, CDR2 YENEEA, per germline. CDR3 nucleotide sequence: TGTGCCAGCAGCTTAGATCGGGATTCACCCCTCCACTTT. Its translation: CASSLDRDSPLHF.

This clone is a singleton in its sample. The chain has TRBV7-9 and TRBJ2-3, with a possible D match to TRBD2 (5 bases). Trimming stripped 5 bases from V and 4 bases from J, with 16 bases between. The CDR3 length is 15 residues. The V gene's germline CDR1 is SEHNR and CDR2 FQNEAQ (reference sequence). The DNA for the CDR3 is TGTGCCAGCAGCGCCCCTCTAGCAAGTGCAGATACGCAGTATTTT. Encoded protein: CASSAPLASADTQYF.

V is TRBV7-6 and J is TRBJ1-4; D is possibly TRBD1 (6 bases). V dropped 6 bases and J dropped 1 base, with 9 bases sitting between them. CDR1 and CDR2 from the germline V gene are SGHVS and FNYEAQ. The CDR3 covers 14 residues. Written as DNA, the CDR3 is TGTGCCAGCAGTAAGACAGGAACTAATGAAAAACTGTTTTTT. Its translation is CASSKTGTNEKLFF.

Comment on this clone: Relative to the germline gene, one junction end is altered; a read error may explain this. The chain recombines TRBV7-9 with TRBJ1-1; D remains unclear. Germline V lookup: CDR1 SEHNR, CDR2 FQNEAQ (reference sequence). This CDR3 has 15 amino acids. CDR3 region: CASSLVEAAGAEAFF. CDR3 bases: TGTGCCAGCAGTTTAGTCGAGGCGGCTGGAGCTGAAGCTTTCTTT.

The chain recombines TRBV21-1 with TRBJ2-1; TRBD2 is the table's D call, not checked against the DNA. TRBV21-1 has pseudogene status. The CDR3 extends over 16 amino acids. This chain's CDR3 is CASSKKGPPREGEQFF. CDR3 in DNA: TGTGCCAGCAGCAAAAAGGGACCGCCCCGGGAGGGTGAGCAGTTCTTC.

In this sample, this clone turned up once. V usage is TRBV7-9 and J usage is TRBJ2-3; tentatively, D is TRBD1 (5 bases). Per the germline V gene, CDR1 is SEHNR and CDR2 is FQNEAQ (reference sequence). V was pared by 1 base and J by 2 bases, with 16 bases between. This CDR3 contains 17 residues. For the CDR3, the DNA is TGTGCCAGCAGCTTAGTGGAAAGGGGATGGGTCACAGATACGCAGTATTTT. Protein sequence: CASSLVERGWVTDTQYF.

V gene TRBV15 combines with J gene TRBJ2-5; no clear D. The germline V gene encodes CDR1 LNHNV and CDR2 YYDKDF (reference sequence). Trimming took off 4 bases at V and 3 bases at J, with 3 bases between the two ends. The CDR3 is 11 residues long. CDR3 protein: CATSIEETQYF. The CDR3 nucleotides are TGTGCCACCAGCATAGAAGAGACCCAGTACTTC.

The chain recombines TRBV7-9 with TRBJ2-3; TRBD2 aligns across 8 bases. This CDR3 has 16 residues. The germline V gene encodes CDR1 SEHNR and CDR2 FQNEAQ (reference sequence). V lost 5 bases to trimming and J lost 0 bases; unmatched junction nucleotides: 7. CDR3 nucleotide sequence: TGTGCCAGCAGCCCTCGCGGGGGGCCTAGCACAGATACGCAGTATTTT. As protein: CASSPRGGPSTDTQYF.

In regard to this clone: Other nucleotide sequences from this sample produce the same CDR3. The V call is TRBV5-1, the J call TRBJ2-7; D is possibly TRBD2 (6 bases). The CDR3 has 14 amino acids. Germline CDR1 reads SGHRS; CDR2 reads YFSETQ. V lost 0 bases and J lost 5, with 12 bases in between. The CDR3 sequence is CASSLAPGGDEQYF. The CDR3 nucleotides are TGCGCCAGCAGCTTGGCCCCTGGAGGGGACGAGCAGTACTTC. Combining the CDR3 with reference TRBV5-1 and TRBJ2-7 gives the whole variable domain KAGVTQTPRYLIKTRGQQVTLSCSPISGHRSVSWYQQTPGQGLQFLFEYFSETQRNKGNFPGRFSGRQFSNSRSEMNVSTLELGDSALYLCASSLAPGGDEQYFGPGTRLTVT.

The chain combines TRBV28 with TRBJ1-2, with no clear D. Trimming stripped 2 bases from V and 2 bases from J, with 9 bases between. The germline V gene encodes CDR1 MDHEN and CDR2 SYDVKM. CDR3 length: 14 residues. The CDR3 sequence is CASSLGGKNYGYTF. DNA for the CDR3: TGTGCCAGCAGTTTAGGAGGCAAGAACTATGGCTACACCTTC.

This clone was counted between two and nine times. CDR3 nucleotides: TGTGCCAGCAGTTACTTGGGGGGAAACACCGGGGAGCTGTTTTTT. As protein: CASSYLGGNTGELFF. This chain uses TRBV6-5 with TRBJ2-2, with TRBD2 as a possible D gene (6 bases). Per germline, CDR1 MNHEY and CDR2 SVGAGI. Trimming shortened V by 1 base and J by 2 bases, and 8 bases separated the two germline ends. The CDR3 sequence is 15 residues long.

This clone was seen only a few times. The chain recombines TRBV16 with TRBJ1-2, with D tentatively TRBD1 (5 bases). CDR3 length equals 13 residues. V was clipped by 5 bases and J by 4 bases, with 11 bases between them. Per germline, CDR1 KGHSY and CDR2 FQNENV. As DNA, the CDR3 is TGTGCCAGCAGCTCAGGGTCGGGCTATGGCTACACCTTC. Translation gives CASSSGSGYGYTF.

V and J are TRBV5-6 and TRBJ2-1; 9 nucleotides agree with TRBD2. Germline values: CDR1 SGHDT, CDR2 YYEEEE. The CDR3 is 15 amino acids. After removal of 2 bases from V and 8 bases from J, the junction contained 8 bases not matched to a gene. The CDR3 here is CASSFGLASGDEQFF. CDR3 nucleotides: TGTGCCAGCAGCTTCGGACTAGCGTCAGGGGATGAGCAGTTCTTC.

As concerns this clone: The same CDR3 arises from other DNA sequences in this sample as well. The gene calls are TRBV6-1 and TRBJ1-5; D is uncertain. The V end was cut by 3 bases, the J end by 7 bases, with 13 bases between. The germline V gene encodes CDR1 MNHNS and CDR2 SASEGT. This CDR3 region has 14 residues. The CDR3 spells CASSEALRAQPQHF. Here the CDR3 DNA reads TGTGCCAGCAGTGAGGCGCTCAGAGCGCAGCCCCAGCATTTT.

The rearrangement uses TRBV30 and TRBJ1-1; TRBD1 matches 8 bases. CDR3 length equals 14 residues. Germline V lookup: CDR1 GTSNPN, CDR2 SVGIG (reference sequence). V was pared by 1 base and J by 5 bases, with 6 bases of the junction left unmatched. This chain's CDR3 is CAWSATRTGTEAFF. DNA for the CDR3: TGTGCCTGGAGTGCCACCCGGACAGGGACTGAAGCTTTCTTT.

This clone was seen only a few times. The chain recombines TRBV16 with TRBJ2-2, with D maybe TRBD1 (5 bases). From germline, CDR1 is KGHSY and CDR2 FQNENV. This CDR3 region has 18 residues. Trimming took 0 bases from V and 4 from J, leaving 18 bases between them. Here the CDR3 reads CASSQSIFRDSSTGELFF. CDR3 nucleotides: TGTGCCAGCAGCCAATCGATTTTCAGGGATTCGAGCACCGGGGAGCTGTTTTTT. The full variable domain, rest sourced from reference TRBV16 and TRBJ2-2, is GEEVAQTPKHLVRGEGQKAKLYCAPIKGHSYVFWYQQVLKNEFKFLISFQNENVFDETGMPKERFSAKCLPNSPCSLEIQATKLEDSAVYFCASSQSIFRDSSTGELFFGEGSRLTVL.